In its sample, the clone carrying this TCR beta chain was seen many times. Its antigen is still unknown. The record originates from a study of T cell repertoires in cytomegalovirus infection. Study-level background: Public TCR beta signatures marked donors with CMV infection and the matching HLA. The study's findings and limits: HLA-C-restricted CMV clonotypes gave the most frequent clonotype in two of eight donors. Adding up the frequency of public TCR beta families identified people who carried CMV plus the relevant HLA.

V gave up 5 bases and J gave up 7 bases, with 18 bases separating them. CDR1 and CDR2 from the germline V gene are SGHVS and FQNEAQ. The CDR3 totals 15 residues. MiXCR, run by TCRdb on the reads, gives a single entry per CDR3 protein. This table holds 700,000 to 850,000 distinct CDR3 sequences, about 33% found once. Specimen: cultured CD8+ T cells from PBMCs, collected from culture after CMV antigen stimulation. The chain employs TRBV7-8 and TRBJ2-1; no clear D. The clonotype originates from a human donor in good health (CMV status not recorded). Some clones in this sample may be carry-over from other donors' samples. In DNA form, the CDR3 reads TGTGCCAGCAGCCTGTCCGGCCTCTCCGCTAATGAGCAGTTCTTC. Protein product: CASSLSGLSANEQFF.